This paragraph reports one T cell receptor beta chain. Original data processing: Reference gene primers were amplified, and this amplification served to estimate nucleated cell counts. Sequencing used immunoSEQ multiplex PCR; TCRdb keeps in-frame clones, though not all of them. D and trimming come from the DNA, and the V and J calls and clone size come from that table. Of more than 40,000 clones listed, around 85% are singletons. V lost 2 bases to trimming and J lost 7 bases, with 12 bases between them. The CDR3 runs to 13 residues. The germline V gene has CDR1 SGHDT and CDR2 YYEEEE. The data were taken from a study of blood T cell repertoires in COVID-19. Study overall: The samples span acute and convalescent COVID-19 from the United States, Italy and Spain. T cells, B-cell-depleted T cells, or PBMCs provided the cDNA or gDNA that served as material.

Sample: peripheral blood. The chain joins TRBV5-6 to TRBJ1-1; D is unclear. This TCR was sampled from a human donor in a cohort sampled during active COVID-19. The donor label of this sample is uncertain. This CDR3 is CASSFSPPNEAFF. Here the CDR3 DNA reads TGTGCCAGCAGCTTTTCCCCCCCAAATGAAGCTTTCTTT.